This T cell receptor (beta chain) was retrieved from a study of blood T cell repertoires in COVID-19. Background on the study: Specimens from acute and convalescent COVID-19 originated in the United States, Italy and Spain. T cells, B-cell-depleted T cells, or PBMCs provided the cDNA or gDNA that served as material.

This clone appeared once. V dropped 8 bases and J dropped 5 bases, with 15 bases sitting between them. Germline assignment: CDR1 SGHTA and CDR2 FQGNSA. The CDR3 has 13 residues. Authors' methods: Estimation of nucleated cell counts relied on the amplification of reference gene primers. The data were produced by immunoSEQ multiplex PCR, yet TCRdb's version contains in-frame clones alone and is incomplete. V, J and clone size are taken as reported in that table, and D and trimming were inferred from the DNA itself. The table includes 310,000 or so clones, 85% to 90% detected once. V usage is TRBV7-2 and J usage is TRBJ2-5, with D possibly being TRBD2 (6 bases). The sample consisted of peripheral blood. The TCR sequence derives from a woman aged 50 to 65 with active or convalescent COVID-19. DNA of the CDR3: TGTGCCAGCGGACCCGGAGGGCTGGAGACCCAGTACTTC. It encodes CASGPGGLETQYF. The full variable domain, with the rest looked up from reference TRBV7-2 and TRBJ2-5, is GAGVSQSPSNKVTEKGKDVELRCDPISGHTALYWYRQSLGQGLEFLIYFQGNSAPDKSGLPSDRFSAERTGGSVSTLTIQRTQQEDSAVYLCASGPGGLETQYFGPGTRLLVL.